This T cell receptor beta chain was documented in a study of T-cell reconstitution after alpha-beta-depleted transplantation in children. Germline CDR1 is LGHNA and CDR2 is YSLEER. The CDR3 covers 16 residues. J was trimmed by 2 bases and V by 5 bases; bases with no gene match: 11. Unique molecular identifiers were used to barcode this TCRbeta library. TCRdb re-analysed the PCR reads in MiXCR, keeping a single row per CDR3 protein. The sample records 420,000 or so distinct CDR3 sequences, roughly a tenth being singletons. The receptor's source is a human donor who donated a stem cell graft to a child with acute myeloid leukemia. The chain couples TRBV4-3 to TRBJ2-7; 8 bases agree with TRBD1. The source was PBMCs from the stem cell graft donor, collected from the stem cell graft. The chain's CDR3 is CASSSYAQGAAYEQYF. The CDR3 DNA sequence: TGCGCCAGCAGCTCATACGCCCAGGGGGCGGCCTACGAGCAGTACTTC.